The TCR beta chain described here comes from a study of blood T cell repertoires in COVID-19. About the study: Collection of acute and convalescent COVID-19 samples took place in the United States, Italy and Spain. The analysed material was cDNA or gDNA that came from T cells, B-cell-depleted T cells, or PBMCs.

The CDR3 totals 14 residues. Germline loops: CDR1 ENHRY, CDR2 SYGVKD. Trimming shortened V by 7 bases and J by 7 bases, and 16 bases separated the two germline ends. This clone was observed once. In the original analysis: Estimates of nucleated cell counts were drawn from the amplification of reference gene primers. Clones were read by immunoSEQ multiplex PCR, and TCRdb kept only the in-frame ones, dropping some. V and J calls and clone size follow that table, whereas D and trimming were derived from the DNA. The repertoire holds 85,000 to 120,000 clones, with less than 85% as singletons. The V gene is TRBV10-3, the J gene TRBJ2-2; D may be TRBD2 (6 bases). The sequence was collected from a woman in her sixties or seventies with acute or convalescent COVID-19. Material: peripheral blood. DNA of the CDR3: TGTGCCATCAAGGGCGTCGTGGGGGGCGGGGAGCTGTTTTTT. Its translation: CAIKGVVGGGELFF.